This T cell receptor (beta chain) was recorded in a study of beta chain features in type 1 diabetes. Overall study context: Across every sample, 100 million to 130 million sorted cells were examined in total.

V was shortened by 2 bases and J by 9 bases, with 8 bases between the two germline ends. The CDR3 extends over 13 amino acids. Germline CDR1 reads SEHNR; CDR2 reads FQNEAQ (reference sequence). Heparinised blood was drawn once per donor, averaging around 120 mL. CD45RO/CCR7/CD25/CD127/CD95/CD27 staining was used to isolate CD4+ naive, central memory, regulatory and stem cell-like memory cells by sorting. Investigators reverse transcribed all isolated RNA, so they sequenced expressed TCRB transcripts. It was found that naive, central memory and regulatory T cell samples averaged approximately 3.6 million reads. Sequencing used immunoSEQ multiplex PCR; TCRdb keeps in-frame clones, though not all of them. The sample carries fewer than 650,000 clones, roughly 16% recorded once.

The TCR comes from a man aged 18 to 30 in good health. The rearrangement joins TRBV7-9 to TRBJ1-6; D is uncertain. Sample: naive CD4+ T cells from blood. In DNA, the CDR3 is TGTGCCAGCAGCTTAACCCTTCCTTCACCCCTCCACTTT. Translation gives CASSLTLPSPLHF.